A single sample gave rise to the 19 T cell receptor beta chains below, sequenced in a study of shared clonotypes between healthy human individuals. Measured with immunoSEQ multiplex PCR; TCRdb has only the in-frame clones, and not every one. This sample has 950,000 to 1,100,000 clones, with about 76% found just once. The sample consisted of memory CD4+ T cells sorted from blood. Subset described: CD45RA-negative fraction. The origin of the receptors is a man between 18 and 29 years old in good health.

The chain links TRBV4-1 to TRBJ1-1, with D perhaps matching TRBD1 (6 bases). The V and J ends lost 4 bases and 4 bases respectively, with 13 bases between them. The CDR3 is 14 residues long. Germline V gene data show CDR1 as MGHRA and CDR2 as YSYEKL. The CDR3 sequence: CASSLRGLSTEAFF. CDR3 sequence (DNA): TGCGCCAGCAGCCTCCGGGGGCTTAGCACTGAAGCTTTCTTT.

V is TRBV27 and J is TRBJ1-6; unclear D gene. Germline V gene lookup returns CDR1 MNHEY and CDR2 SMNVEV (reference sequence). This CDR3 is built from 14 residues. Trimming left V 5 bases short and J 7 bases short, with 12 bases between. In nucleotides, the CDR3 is TGTGCCAGCAGTATACCCTACAGCAATTCACCCCTCCACTTT. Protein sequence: CASSIPYSNSPLHF.

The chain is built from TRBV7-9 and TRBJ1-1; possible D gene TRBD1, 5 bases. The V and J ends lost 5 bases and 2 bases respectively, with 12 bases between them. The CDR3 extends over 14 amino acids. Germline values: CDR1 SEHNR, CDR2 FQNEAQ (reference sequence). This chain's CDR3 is CASSNTGDNTEAFF. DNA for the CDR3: TGTGCCAGCAGCAACACAGGAGACAACACTGAAGCTTTCTTT.

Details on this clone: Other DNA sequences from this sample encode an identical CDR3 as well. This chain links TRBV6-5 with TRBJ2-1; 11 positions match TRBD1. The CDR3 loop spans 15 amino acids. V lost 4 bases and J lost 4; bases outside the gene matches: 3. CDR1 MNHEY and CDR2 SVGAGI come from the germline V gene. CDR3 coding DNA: TGTGCCAGCAGTTCTGGGACAGGGGGGTACAATGAGCAGTTCTTC. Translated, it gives CASSSGTGGYNEQFF.

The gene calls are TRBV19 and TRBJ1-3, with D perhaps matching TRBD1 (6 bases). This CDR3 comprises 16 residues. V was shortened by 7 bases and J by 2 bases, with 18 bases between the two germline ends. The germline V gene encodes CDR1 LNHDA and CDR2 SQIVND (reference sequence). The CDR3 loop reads CASNLKFGTTGNTIYF. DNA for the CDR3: TGTGCCAGTAATCTGAAATTCGGGACAACTGGAAACACCATATATTTT.

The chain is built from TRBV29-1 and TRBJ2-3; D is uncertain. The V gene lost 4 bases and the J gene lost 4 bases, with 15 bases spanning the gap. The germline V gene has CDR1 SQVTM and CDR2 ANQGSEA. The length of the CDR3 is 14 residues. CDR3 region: CSVVSAAWADTQYF. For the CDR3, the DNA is TGCAGCGTTGTTTCGGCAGCCTGGGCAGATACGCAGTATTTT.

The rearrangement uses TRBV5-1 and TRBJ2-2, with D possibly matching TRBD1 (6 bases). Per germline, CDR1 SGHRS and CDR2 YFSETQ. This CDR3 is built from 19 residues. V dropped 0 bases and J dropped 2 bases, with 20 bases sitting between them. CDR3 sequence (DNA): TGCGCCAGCAGCTTGGCCATCTCAGGGGTCGGTCCCAACACCGGGGAGCTGTTTTTT. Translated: CASSLAISGVGPNTGELFF. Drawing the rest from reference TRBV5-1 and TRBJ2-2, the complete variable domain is KAGVTQTPRYLIKTRGQQVTLSCSPISGHRSVSWYQQTPGQGLQFLFEYFSETQRNKGNFPGRFSGRQFSNSRSEMNVSTLELGDSALYLCASSLAISGVGPNTGELFFGEGSRLTVL.

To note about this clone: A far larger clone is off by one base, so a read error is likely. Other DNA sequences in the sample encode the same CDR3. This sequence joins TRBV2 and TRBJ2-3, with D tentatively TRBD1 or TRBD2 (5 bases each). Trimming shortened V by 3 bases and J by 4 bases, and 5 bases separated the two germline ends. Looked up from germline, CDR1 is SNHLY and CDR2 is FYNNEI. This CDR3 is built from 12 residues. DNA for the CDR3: TGTGCCAGCAGTGAGGGGGCAGATACGCAGTATTTT. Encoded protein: CASSEGADTQYF.

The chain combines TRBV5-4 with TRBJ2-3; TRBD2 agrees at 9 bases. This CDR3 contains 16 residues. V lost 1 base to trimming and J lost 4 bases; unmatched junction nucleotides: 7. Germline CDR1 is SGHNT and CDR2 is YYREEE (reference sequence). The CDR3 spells CASSLILAGGSDTQYF. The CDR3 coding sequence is TGTGCCAGCAGCTTGATCCTCGCGGGGGGGTCAGATACGCAGTATTTT.

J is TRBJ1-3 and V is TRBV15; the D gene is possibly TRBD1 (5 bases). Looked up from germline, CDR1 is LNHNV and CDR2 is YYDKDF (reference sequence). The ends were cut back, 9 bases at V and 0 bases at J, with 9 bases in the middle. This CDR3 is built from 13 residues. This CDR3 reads CATATASGNTIYF. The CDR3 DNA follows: TGTGCCACAGCGACAGCCTCTGGAAACACCATATATTTT. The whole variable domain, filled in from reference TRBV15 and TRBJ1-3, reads DAMVIQNPRYQVTQFGKPVTLSCSQTLNHNVMYWYQQKSSQAPKLLFHYYDKDFNNEADTPDNFQSRRPNTSFCFLDIRSPGLGDTAMYLCATATASGNTIYFGEGSWLTVV.

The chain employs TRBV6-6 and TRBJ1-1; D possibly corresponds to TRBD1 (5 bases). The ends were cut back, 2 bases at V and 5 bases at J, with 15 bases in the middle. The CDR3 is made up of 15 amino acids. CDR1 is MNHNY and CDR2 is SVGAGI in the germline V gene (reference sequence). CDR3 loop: CASSYQAGRRTEAFF. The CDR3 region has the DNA TGTGCCAGCAGTTACCAGGCAGGGAGGAGGACTGAAGCTTTCTTT.

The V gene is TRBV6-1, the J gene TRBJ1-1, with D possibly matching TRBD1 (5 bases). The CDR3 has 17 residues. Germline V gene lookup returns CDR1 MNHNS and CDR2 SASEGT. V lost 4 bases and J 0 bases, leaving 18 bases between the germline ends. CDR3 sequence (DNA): TGTGCCAGCAGTGCTCTCAGGGTGGGTAGCATGAACACTGAAGCTTTCTTT. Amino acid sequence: CASSALRVGSMNTEAFF.

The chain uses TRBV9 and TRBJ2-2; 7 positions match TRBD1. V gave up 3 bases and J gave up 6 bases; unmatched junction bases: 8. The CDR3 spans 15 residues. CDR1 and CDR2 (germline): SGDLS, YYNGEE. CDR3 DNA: TGTGCCAGCAGCGCGACAGGGACGATGGCCGGGGAGCTGTTTTTT. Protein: CASSATGTMAGELFF.

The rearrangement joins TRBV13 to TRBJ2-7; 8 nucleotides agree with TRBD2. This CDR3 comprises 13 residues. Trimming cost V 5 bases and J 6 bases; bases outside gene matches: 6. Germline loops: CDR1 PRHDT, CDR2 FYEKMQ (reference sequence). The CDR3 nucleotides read TGTGCCAGCAGCCGGCGGGGACTAGTCGAGCAGTACTTC. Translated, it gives CASSRRGLVEQYF.

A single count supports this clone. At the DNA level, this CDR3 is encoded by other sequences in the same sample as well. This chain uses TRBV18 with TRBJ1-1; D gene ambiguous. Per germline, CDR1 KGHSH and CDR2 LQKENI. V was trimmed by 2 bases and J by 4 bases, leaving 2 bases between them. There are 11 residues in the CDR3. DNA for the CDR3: TGTGCCAGCTCACCAGTCACTGAAGCTTTCTTT. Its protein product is CASSPVTEAFF.

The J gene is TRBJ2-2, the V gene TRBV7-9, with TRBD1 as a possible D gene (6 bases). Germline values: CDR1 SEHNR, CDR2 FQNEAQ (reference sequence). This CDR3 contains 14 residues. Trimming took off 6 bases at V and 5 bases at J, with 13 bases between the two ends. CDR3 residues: CASSTQQGTGELFF. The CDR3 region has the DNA TGTGCCAGCAGTACTCAACAGGGAACCGGGGAGCTGTTTTTT.

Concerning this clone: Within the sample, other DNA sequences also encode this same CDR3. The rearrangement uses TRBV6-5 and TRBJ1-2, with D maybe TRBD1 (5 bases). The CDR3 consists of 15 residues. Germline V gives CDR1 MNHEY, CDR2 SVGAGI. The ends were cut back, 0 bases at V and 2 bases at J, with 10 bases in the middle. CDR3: CASSYSTWGNYGYTF. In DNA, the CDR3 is TGTGCCAGCAGTTACTCCACTTGGGGGAACTATGGCTACACCTTC.

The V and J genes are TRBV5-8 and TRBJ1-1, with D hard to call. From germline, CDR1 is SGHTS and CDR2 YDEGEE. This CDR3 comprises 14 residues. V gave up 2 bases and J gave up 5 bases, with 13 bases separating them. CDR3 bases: TGTGCCAGCAGCTTAGAGCCACGAAAGACTGAAGCTTTCTTT. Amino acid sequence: CASSLEPRKTEAFF.

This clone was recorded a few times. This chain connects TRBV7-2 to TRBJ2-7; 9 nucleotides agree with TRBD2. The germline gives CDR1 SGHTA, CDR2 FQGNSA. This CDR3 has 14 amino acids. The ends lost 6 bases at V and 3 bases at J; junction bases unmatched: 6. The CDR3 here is CASRRSGSNYEQYF. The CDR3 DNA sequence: TGTGCCAGCAGACGTAGCGGGAGTAACTACGAGCAGTACTTC.